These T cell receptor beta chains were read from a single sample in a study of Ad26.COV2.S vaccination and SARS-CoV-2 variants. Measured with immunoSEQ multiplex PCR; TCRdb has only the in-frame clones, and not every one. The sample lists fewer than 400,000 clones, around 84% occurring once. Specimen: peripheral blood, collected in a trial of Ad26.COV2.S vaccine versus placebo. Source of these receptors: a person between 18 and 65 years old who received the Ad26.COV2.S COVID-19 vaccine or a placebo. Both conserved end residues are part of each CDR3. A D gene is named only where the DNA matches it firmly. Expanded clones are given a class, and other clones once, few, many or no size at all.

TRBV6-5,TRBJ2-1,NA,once,CASRPTTGPYNEQFF,TGTGCCAGCAGACCGACTACGGGCCCCTACAATGAGCAGTTCTTC
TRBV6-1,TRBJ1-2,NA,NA,CASSDFSYTF,TGTGCCAGCAGTGATTTCTCCTACACCTTC
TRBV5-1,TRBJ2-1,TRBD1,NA,CASSFGLGYRSGTVIINEQFF,TGCGCCAGCAGCTTTGGATTGGGATACCGGTCGGGGACAGTCATAATCAATGAGCAGTTCTTC
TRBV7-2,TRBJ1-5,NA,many,CASSSLGGAHQPQHF,TGTGCCAGCAGTTCCTTGGGGGGTGCGCATCAGCCCCAGCATTTT
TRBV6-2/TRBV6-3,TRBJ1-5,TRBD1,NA,CASSYDLQGAVSNQPQHF,TGTGCCAGCAGTTACGACCTACAGGGGGCGGTGAGCAATCAGCCCCAGCATTTT
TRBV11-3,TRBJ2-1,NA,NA,CASSLAQESYNEQFF,TGTGCCAGCAGCTTAGCTCAGGAATCCTACAATGAGCAGTTCTTC
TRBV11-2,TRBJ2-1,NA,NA,CASTMGGGYEQFF,TGTGCCAGCACCATGGGGGGGGGCTATGAGCAGTTCTTC
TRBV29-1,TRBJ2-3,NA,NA,CSVDTDTQYF,TGCAGCGTCGACACAGATACGCAGTATTTT
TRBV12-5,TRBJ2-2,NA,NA,CASGWTGTTGELFF,TGTGCTAGTGGTTGGACCGGGACAACCGGGGAGCTGTTTTTT
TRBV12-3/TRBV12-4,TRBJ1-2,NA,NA,CASSLGGNGYTF,TGTGCCAGCAGTTTGGGGGGCAATGGCTACACCTTC
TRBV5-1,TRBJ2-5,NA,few,CASQGFQETQYF,TGCGCCAGTCAGGGGTTCCAAGAGACCCAGTACTTC
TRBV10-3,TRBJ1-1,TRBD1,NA,CAISDAGTGDPEAFF,TGTGCCATCAGTGACGCCGGGACAGGGGACCCTGAAGCTTTCTTT
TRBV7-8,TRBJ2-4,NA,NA,CASSLSHLLAKNIQYF,TGTGCCAGCAGCTTATCACATCTGCTAGCCAAAAACATTCAGTACTTC
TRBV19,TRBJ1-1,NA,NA,CASSIYWSTDTEAFF,TGTGCCAGTAGTATATATTGGTCGACAGACACTGAAGCTTTCTTT
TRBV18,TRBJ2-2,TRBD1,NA,CASSPGTGRTGELFF,TGTGCCAGCTCACCAGGGACAGGGAGAACCGGGGAGCTGTTTTTT
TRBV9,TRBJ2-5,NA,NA,CASSQGQLQETQYF,TGTGCCAGCAGCCAAGGACAGCTTCAAGAGACCCAGTACTTC
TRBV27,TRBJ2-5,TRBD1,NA,CASSRQDRAWETQYF,TGTGCCAGCAGTCGACAGGACAGGGCGTGGGAGACCCAGTACTTC
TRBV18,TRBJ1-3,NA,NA,CASSEGLTGNTIYF,TGTGCCAGCTCAGAAGGGCTAACTGGAAACACCATATATTTT
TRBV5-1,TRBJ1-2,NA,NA,CASSLANGYGYTF,TGCGCCAGCAGCTTGGCCAACGGCTATGGCTACACCTTC
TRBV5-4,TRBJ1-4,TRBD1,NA,CASSLKGQGGEKLFF,TGTGCCAGCAGCTTGAAGGGACAGGGAGGTGAAAAACTGTTTTTT
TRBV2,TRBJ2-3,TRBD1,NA,CASSPGQGLTDTQYF,TGTGCCAGCAGTCCGGGACAGGGCCTGACAGATACGCAGTATTTT
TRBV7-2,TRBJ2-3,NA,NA,CASSSPLGQKDLPDTQYF,TGTGCCAGCAGCTCCCCGTTAGGCCAAAAGGACCTCCCAGATACGCAGTATTTT
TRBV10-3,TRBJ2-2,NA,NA,CAISERGGPGELFF,TGTGCCATCAGTGAAAGGGGGGGACCCGGGGAGCTGTTTTTT
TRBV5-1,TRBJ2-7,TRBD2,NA,CASSLRLAGGPYEQYF,TGCGCCAGCAGCTTGCGGCTAGCGGGGGGGCCCTACGAGCAGTACTTC
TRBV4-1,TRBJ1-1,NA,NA,CASSQSSVGQLNTEAFF,TGCGCCAGCAGCCAAAGTAGCGTGGGCCAGCTAAACACTGAAGCTTTCTTT
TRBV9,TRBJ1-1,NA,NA,CASSATVMNTEAFF,TGTGCCAGCAGCGCGACAGTTATGAACACTGAAGCTTTCTTT
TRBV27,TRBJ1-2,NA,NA,CASRPGTPEIGYGYTF,TGTGCCAGCAGACCCGGGACCCCTGAGATAGGATATGGCTACACCTTC
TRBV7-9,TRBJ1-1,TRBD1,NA,CASSPGGSANTEAFF,TGTGCCAGCAGCCCAGGGGGCTCGGCGAACACTGAAGCTTTCTTT
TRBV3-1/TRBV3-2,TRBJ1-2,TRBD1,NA,CASSQEDRGPKGYTF,TGTGCCAGCAGCCAAGAGGACAGGGGGCCGAAGGGCTACACCTTC
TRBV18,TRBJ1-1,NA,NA,CASSPSRDMNTEAFF,TGTGCCAGCTCACCATCCAGAGACATGAACACTGAAGCTTTCTTT
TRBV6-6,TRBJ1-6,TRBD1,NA,CASSPGQATINSPLHF,TGTGCCAGCAGTCCCGGACAGGCTACGATAAATTCACCCCTCCACTTT
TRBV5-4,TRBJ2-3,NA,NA,CASSSNTNGPTQYF,TGTGCCAGCAGCTCCAATACTAACGGGCCAACGCAGTATTTT
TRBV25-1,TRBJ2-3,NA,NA,CASSDRFTGDTQYF,TGTGCCAGCAGTGACAGGTTTACTGGGGATACGCAGTATTTT
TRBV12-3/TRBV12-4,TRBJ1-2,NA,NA,CASSLGYGYTF,TGTGCCAGCAGTTTGGGCTATGGCTACACCTTC
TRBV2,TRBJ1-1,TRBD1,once,CASSRLGQGLGDTEAFF,TGTGCCAGCAGTCGCTTAGGACAGGGACTTGGGGACACTGAAGCTTTCTTT
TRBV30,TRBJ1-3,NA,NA,CAWSVWSGNTIYF,TGTGCCTGGAGTGTTTGGTCTGGAAACACCATATATTTT
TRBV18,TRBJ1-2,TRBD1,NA,CASSSGTGVTGYTF,TGTGCCAGCTCATCTGGGACAGGGGTGACTGGCTACACCTTC
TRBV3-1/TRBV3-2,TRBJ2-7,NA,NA,CASSQDRFYEQYF,TGTGCCAGCAGCCAAGACAGGTTTTACGAGCAGTACTTC
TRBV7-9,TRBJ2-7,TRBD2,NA,CALGGGDYEQYF,TGTGCCCTTGGGGGAGGGGATTACGAGCAGTACTTC
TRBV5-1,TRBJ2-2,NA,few,CASSLAPGNTGELFF,TGCGCCAGCAGCTTGGCCCCCGGGAACACCGGGGAGCTGTTTTTT
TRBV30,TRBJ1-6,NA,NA,CAWRGKIIYNSPLHF,TGTGCCTGGAGAGGAAAGATTATTTATAATTCACCCCTCCACTTT
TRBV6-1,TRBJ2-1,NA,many,CASSEGQASNEQFF,TGTGCCAGCAGTGAAGGACAGGCCAGCAATGAGCAGTTCTTC
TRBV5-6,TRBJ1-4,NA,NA,CASSLQGSSTNEKLFF,TGTGCCAGCAGCTTACAGGGAAGTTCTACTAATGAAAAACTGTTTTTT
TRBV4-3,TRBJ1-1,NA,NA,CASSQEGYGGRNYEAFF,TGCGCCAGCAGCCAAGAGGGGTACGGAGGCAGAAACTATGAAGCTTTCTTT
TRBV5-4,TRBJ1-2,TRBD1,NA,CASSAPGQGRGDGYTF,TGTGCCAGCAGCGCGCCGGGACAGGGGAGGGGTGATGGCTACACCTTC
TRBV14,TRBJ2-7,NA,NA,CASSQGAGTQQYF,TGTGCCAGCAGCCAAGGGGCGGGGACGCAGCAGTACTTC
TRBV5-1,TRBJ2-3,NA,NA,CASNPDVTDTQYF,TGCGCCAGCAACCCGGACGTCACAGATACGCAGTATTTT
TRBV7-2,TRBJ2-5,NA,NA,CASSHPGTVKRQTQYF,TGTGCCAGCAGCCACCCGGGGACTGTAAAGAGGCAGACCCAGTACTTC
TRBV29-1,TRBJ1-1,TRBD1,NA,CSVTDRGRDTEAFF,TGCAGCGTTACCGACAGGGGAAGAGACACTGAAGCTTTCTTT
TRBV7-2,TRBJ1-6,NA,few,CASSLLRPLNSPLHF,TGTGCCAGCAGCTTACTGCGTCCATTGAATTCACCCCTCCACTTT
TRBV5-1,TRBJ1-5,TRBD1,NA,CASSLGQSNQPQHF,TGCGCCAGCAGCCTGGGACAGAGCAATCAGCCCCAGCATTTT
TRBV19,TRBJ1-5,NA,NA,CASSPRSGLGNNQPQHF,TGTGCCAGTAGTCCACGGTCAGGGTTGGGAAACAATCAGCCCCAGCATTTT
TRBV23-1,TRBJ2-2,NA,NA,CASSQSRLFTGELFF,TGCGCCAGCAGTCAATCAAGGCTATTCACCGGGGAGCTGTTTTTT
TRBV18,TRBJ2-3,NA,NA,CASSPANTDTQYF,TGTGCCAGCTCACCAGCTAACACAGATACGCAGTATTTT
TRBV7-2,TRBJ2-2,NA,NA,CASSLPIGIWGNTGELFF,TGTGCCAGCAGCTTACCGATAGGGATTTGGGGAAATACCGGGGAGCTGTTTTTT
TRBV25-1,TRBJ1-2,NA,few,CASSEFPYGYTF,TGTGCCAGCAGTGAATTCCCCTATGGCTACACCTTC
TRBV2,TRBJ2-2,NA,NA,CASRATGELFF,TGTGCCAGCAGAGCGACCGGGGAGCTGTTTTTT
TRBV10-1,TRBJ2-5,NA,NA,CASSEGGRGYQETQYF,TGCGCCAGCAGTGAGGGGGGTAGAGGGTACCAAGAGACCCAGTACTTC
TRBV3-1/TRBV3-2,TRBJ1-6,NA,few,CASSQAKGSSPLHF,TGTGCCAGCAGCCAAGCTAAGGGTAGCTCACCCCTCCACTTT